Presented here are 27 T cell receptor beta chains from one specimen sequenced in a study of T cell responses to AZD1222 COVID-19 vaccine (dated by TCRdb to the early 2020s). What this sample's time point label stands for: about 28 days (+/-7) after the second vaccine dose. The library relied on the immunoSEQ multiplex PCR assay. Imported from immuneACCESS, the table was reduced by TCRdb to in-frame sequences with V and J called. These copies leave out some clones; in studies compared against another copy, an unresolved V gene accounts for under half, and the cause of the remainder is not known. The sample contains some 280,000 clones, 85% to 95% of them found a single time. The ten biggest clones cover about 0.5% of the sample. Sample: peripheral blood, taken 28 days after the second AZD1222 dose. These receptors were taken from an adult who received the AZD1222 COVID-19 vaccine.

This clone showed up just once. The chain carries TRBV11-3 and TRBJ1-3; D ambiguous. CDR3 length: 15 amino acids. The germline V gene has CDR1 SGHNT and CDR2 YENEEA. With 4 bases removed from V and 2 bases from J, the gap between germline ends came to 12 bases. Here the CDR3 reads CASSSESGPGNTIYF. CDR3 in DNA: TGTGCCAGCAGCTCAGAGTCGGGCCCTGGAAACACCATATATTTT.

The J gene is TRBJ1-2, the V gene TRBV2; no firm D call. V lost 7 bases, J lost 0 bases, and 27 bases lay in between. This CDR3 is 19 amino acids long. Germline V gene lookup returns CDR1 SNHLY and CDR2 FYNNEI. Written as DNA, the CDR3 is TGTGCCAGCATCCTTAACCTGAGCATTCAATTCCAACCTAACTATGGCTACACCTTC. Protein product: CASILNLSIQFQPNYGYTF.

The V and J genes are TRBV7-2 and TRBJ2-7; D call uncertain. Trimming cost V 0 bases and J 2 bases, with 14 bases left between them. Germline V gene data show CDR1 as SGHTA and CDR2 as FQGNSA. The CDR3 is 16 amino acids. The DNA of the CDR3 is TGTGCCAGCAGCTTAGCCGCCGACCACCGAGCCTACGAGCAGTACTTC. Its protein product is CASSLAADHRAYEQYF.

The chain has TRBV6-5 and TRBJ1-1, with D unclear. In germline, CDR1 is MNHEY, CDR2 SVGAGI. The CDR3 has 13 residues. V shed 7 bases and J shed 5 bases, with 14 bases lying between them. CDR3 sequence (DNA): TGTGCCAGCACTCCGACCCTGGGGACTGAAGCTTTCTTT. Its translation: CASTPTLGTEAFF.

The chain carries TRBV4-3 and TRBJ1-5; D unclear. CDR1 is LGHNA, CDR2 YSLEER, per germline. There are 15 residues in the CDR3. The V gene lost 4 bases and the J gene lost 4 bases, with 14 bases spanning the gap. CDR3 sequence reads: CASSPLLGDNQPQHF. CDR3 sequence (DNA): TGCGCCAGCAGCCCACTGTTGGGCGATAATCAGCCCCAGCATTTT.

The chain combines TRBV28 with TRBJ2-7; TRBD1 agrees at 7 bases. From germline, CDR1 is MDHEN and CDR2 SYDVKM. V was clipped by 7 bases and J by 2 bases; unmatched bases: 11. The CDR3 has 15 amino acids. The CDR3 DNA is TGTGCCAGCACCTCCACCGGGACAGTTACCTACGAGCAGTACTTC. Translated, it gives CASTSTGTVTYEQYF. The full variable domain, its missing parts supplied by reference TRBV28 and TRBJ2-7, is DVKVTQSSRYLVKRTGEKVFLECVQDMDHENMFWYRQDPGLGLRLIYFSYDVKMKEKGDIPEGYSVSREKKERFSLILESASTNQTSMYLCASTSTGTVTYEQYFGPGTRLTVT.

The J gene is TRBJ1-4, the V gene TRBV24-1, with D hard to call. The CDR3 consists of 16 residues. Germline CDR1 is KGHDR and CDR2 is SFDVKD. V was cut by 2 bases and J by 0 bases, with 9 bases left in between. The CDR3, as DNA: TGTGCCACCAGTGATTCATCAGCTGCAACTAATGAAAAACTGTTTTTT. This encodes CATSDSSAATNEKLFF.

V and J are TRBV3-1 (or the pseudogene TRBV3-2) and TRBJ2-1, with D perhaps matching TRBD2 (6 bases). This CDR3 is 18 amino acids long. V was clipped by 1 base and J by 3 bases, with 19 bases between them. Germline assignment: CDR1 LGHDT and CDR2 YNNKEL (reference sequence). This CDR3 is CASSQAMPTGLIYNEQFF. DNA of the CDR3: TGTGCCAGCAGCCAAGCTATGCCGACGGGACTTATCTACAATGAGCAGTTCTTC.

CDR3 amino acids: CASSSTWGEKLFF. The CDR3, as DNA: TGTGCCAGCAGTTCAACGTGGGGGGAAAAACTGTTTTTT. The genes are TRBV2 and TRBJ1-4; maybe TRBD1 (5 bases). The CDR3 extends over 13 amino acids. The V gene lost 5 bases and the J gene lost 8 bases, with 12 bases spanning the gap. CDR1 and CDR2 (germline): SNHLY, FYNNEI.

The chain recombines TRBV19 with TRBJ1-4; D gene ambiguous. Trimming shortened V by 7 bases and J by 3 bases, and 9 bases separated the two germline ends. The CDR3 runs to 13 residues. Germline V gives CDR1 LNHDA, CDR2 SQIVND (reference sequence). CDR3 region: CASKAEANEKLFF. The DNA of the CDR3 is TGTGCCAGTAAGGCCGAAGCTAATGAAAAACTGTTTTTT.

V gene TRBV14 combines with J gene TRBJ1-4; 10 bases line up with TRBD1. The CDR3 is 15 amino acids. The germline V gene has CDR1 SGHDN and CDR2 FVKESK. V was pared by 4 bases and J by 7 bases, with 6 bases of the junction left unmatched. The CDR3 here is CASSPRQGAREKLFF. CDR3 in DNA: TGTGCCAGCAGCCCTAGACAGGGGGCCCGTGAAAAACTGTTTTTT.

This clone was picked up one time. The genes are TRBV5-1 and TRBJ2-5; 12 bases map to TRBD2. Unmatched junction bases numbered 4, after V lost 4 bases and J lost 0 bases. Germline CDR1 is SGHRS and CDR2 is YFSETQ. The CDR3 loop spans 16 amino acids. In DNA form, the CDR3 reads TGCGCCAGCAGCGACGGGACTAGCGGGTACCAAGAGACCCAGTACTTC. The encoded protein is CASSDGTSGYQETQYF. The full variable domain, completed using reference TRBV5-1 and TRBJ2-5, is KAGVTQTPRYLIKTRGQQVTLSCSPISGHRSVSWYQQTPGQGLQFLFEYFSETQRNKGNFPGRFSGRQFSNSRSEMNVSTLELGDSALYLCASSDGTSGYQETQYFGPGTRLLVL.

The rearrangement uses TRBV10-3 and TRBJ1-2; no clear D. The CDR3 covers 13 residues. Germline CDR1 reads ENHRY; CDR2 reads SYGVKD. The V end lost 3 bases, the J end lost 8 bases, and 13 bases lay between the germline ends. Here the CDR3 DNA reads TGTGCCATCAGTGATGGGAACCCACGGGGCTACACCTTC. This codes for CAISDGNPRGYTF.

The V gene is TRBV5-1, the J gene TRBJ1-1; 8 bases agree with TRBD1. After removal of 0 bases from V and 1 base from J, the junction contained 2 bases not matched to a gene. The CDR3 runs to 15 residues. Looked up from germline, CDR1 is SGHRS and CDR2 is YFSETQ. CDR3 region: CASSLVDRENTEAFF. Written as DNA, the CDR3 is TGCGCCAGCAGCTTGGTGGACAGGGAGAACACTGAAGCTTTCTTT.

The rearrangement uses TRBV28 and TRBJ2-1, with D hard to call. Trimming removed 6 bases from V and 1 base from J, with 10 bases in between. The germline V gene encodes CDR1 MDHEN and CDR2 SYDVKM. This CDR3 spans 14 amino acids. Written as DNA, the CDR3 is TGTGCCAGCAGACTCCACGGGTCCTACAATGAGCAGTTCTTC. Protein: CASRLHGSYNEQFF.

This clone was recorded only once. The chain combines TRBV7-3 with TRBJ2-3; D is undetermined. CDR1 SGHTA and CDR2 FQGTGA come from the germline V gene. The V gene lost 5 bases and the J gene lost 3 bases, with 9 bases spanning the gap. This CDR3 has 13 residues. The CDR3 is CASSPRPTDTQYF. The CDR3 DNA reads TGTGCCAGCAGCCCCCGGCCAACAGATACGCAGTATTTT.

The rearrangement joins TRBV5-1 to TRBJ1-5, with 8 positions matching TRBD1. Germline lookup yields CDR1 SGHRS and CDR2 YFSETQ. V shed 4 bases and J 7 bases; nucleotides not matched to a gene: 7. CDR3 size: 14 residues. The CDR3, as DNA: TGCGCCAGCAGCCCGACAGGGGATGGGCAGCCCCAGCATTTT. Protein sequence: CASSPTGDGQPQHF.

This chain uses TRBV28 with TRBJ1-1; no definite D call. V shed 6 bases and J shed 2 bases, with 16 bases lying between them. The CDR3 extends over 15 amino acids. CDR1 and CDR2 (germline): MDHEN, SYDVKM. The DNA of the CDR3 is TGTGCCAGCAGGACCCGGTCCGGGAGCAACACTGAAGCTTTCTTT. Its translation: CASRTRSGSNTEAFF.

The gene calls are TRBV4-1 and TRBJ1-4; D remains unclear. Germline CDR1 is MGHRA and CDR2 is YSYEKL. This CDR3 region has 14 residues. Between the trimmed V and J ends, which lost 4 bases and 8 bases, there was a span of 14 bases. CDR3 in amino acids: CASSRAPLGEKLFF. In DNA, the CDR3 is TGCGCCAGCAGCCGTGCCCCCCTGGGCGAAAAACTGTTTTTT.

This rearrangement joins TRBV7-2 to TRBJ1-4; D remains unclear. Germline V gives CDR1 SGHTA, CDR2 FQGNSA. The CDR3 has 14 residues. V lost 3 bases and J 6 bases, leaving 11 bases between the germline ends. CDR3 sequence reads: CASSFQTGDEKLFF. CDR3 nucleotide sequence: TGTGCCAGCAGCTTCCAGACGGGAGATGAAAAACTGTTTTTT.

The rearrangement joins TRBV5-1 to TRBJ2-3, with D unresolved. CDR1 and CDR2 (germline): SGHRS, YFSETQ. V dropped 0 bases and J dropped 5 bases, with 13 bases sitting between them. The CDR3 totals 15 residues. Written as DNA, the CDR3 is TGCGCCAGCAGCTTGGAGGGCGCCCGGAGAGATACGCAGTATTTT. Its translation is CASSLEGARRDTQYF.

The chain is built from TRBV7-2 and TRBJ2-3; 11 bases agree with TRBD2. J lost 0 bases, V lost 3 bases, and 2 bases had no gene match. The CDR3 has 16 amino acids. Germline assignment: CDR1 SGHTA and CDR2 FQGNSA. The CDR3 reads CASSLTSGISTDTQYF. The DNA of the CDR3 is TGTGCCAGCAGCTTGACTAGCGGGATCAGCACAGATACGCAGTATTTT.

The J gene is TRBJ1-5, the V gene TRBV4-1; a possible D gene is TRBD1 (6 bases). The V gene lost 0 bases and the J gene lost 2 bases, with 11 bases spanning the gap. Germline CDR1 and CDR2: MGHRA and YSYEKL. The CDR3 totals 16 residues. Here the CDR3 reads CASSQDLAGGNQPQHF. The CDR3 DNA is TGCGCCAGCAGCCAAGATCTGGCAGGGGGCAATCAGCCCCAGCATTTT.

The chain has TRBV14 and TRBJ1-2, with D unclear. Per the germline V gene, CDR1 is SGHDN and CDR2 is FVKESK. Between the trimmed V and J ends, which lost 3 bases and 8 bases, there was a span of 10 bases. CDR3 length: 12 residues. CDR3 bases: TGTGCCAGCAGCCAGTGGGGAGGCGGCTACACCTTC. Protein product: CASSQWGGGYTF.

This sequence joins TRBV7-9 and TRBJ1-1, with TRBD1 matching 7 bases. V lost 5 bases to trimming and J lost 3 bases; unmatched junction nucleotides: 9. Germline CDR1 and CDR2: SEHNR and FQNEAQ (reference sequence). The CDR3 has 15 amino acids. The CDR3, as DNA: TGTGCCAGCAGCCCCCAGGGACAGAGGGACACTGAAGCTTTCTTT. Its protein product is CASSPQGQRDTEAFF. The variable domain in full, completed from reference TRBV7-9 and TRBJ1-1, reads DTGVSQNPRHKITKRGQNVTFRCDPISEHNRLYWYRQTLGQGPEFLTYFQNEAQLEKSRLLSDRFSAERPKGSFSTLEIQRTEQGDSAMYLCASSPQGQRDTEAFFGQGTRLTVV.

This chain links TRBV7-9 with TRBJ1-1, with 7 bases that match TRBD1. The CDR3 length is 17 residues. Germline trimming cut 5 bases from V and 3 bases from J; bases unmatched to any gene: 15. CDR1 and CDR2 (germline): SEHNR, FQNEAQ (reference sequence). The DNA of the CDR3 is TGTGCCAGCAGCCCGCCGGGACAGTACTCCATTCACACTGAAGCTTTCTTT. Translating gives CASSPPGQYSIHTEAFF.

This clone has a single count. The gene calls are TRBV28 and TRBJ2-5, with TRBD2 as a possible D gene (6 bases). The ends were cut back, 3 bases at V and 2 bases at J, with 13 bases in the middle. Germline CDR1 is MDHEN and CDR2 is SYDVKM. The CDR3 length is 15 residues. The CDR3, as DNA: TGTGCCAGCAGTTTGTCTCCGGCGGGGCAAGAGACCCAGTACTTC. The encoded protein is CASSLSPAGQETQYF.